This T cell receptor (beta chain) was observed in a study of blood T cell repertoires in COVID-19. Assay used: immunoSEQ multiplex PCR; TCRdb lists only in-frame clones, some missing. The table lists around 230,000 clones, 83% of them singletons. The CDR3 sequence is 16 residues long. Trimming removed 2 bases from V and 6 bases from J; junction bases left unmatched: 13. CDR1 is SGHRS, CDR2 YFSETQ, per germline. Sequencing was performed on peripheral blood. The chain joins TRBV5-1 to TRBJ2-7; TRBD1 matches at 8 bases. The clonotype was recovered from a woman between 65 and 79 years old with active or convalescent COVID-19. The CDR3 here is CASSFRAGQGFSEQYF. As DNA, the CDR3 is TGCGCCAGCAGCTTCCGGGCCGGACAGGGTTTTTCCGAGCAGTACTTC.